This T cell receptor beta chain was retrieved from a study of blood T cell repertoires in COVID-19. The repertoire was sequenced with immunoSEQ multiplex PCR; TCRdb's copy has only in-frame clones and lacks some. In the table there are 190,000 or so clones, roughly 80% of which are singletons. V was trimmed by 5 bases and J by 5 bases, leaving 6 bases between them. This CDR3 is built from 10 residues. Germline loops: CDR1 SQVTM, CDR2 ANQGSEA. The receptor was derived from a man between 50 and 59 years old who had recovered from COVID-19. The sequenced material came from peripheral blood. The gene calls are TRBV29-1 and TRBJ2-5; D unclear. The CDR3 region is CSVFRETQYF. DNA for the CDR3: TGCAGCGTTTTTCGTGAGACCCAGTACTTC.